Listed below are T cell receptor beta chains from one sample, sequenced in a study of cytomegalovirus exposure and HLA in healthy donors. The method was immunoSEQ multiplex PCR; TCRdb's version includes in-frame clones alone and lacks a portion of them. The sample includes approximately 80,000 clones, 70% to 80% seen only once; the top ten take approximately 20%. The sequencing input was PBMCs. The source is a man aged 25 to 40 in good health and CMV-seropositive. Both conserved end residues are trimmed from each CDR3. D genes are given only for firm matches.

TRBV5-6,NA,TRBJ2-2,ASSFGGRGIGELF
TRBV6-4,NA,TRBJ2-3,ASSDSSVDTQY
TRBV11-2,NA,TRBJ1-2,ASSTFRAGRGGYT
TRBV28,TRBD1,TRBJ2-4,ASSQRDREY
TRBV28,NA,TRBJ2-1,ASLNGAEPPHADEQF
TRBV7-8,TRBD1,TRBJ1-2,ASIFQGANGYT
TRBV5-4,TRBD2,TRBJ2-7,ASSSTTSGRRYEQY
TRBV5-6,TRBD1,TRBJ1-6,ASSLGTGDGDSPLH
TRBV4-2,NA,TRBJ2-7,ASSQESGEITYEQY
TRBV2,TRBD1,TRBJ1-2,ASRSQRGPEGGGYT
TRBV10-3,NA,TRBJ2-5,AIKSDQETQY
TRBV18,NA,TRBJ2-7,ASGDGGSYEQY
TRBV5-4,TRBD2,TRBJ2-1,ASSSGGAGGRYNEQF
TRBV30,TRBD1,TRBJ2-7,AWRDTGTAYEQY
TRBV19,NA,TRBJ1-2,ASSMEGANYGYT